This TCR beta chain was captured in a study of CD4 T cells in relation to SARS-CoV-2 and coronaviruses. The overall study: After roughly 9 days of antigen culture, PBMC TCR beta CDR3s were sequenced. Median patient age was about 41 years, spanning 21 to 72 years. Broader study findings: The cross-reactivity analysis covered only spike protein, not other viral proteins.

CDR1 MNHEY and CDR2 SVGEGT come from the germline V gene. CDR3 length: 11 amino acids. The V gene lost 6 bases and the J gene lost 2 bases, with 4 bases spanning the gap. For 10 days, 10^5 sorted CD4+ cells grew with T cell-depleted PBMCs and CEF. The protocol was immunoSEQ multiplex PCR, while the TCRdb copy is restricted to in-frame clones and leaves out a portion. This table has fewer than 35,000 clones, roughly four fifths appearing once. In its sample, this clone was seen a few times. Its target is not known. This clonotype was sampled from an adult with COVID-19. The sample was memory CD4+ T cells from PBMCs, cultured in vitro. This chain joins TRBV6-2 or TRBV6-3 and TRBJ1-1; the D is unclear. The chain's CDR3 is CASSDNTEAFF. The CDR3 nucleotides are TGTGCCAGCAGCGATAACACTGAAGCTTTCTTT.